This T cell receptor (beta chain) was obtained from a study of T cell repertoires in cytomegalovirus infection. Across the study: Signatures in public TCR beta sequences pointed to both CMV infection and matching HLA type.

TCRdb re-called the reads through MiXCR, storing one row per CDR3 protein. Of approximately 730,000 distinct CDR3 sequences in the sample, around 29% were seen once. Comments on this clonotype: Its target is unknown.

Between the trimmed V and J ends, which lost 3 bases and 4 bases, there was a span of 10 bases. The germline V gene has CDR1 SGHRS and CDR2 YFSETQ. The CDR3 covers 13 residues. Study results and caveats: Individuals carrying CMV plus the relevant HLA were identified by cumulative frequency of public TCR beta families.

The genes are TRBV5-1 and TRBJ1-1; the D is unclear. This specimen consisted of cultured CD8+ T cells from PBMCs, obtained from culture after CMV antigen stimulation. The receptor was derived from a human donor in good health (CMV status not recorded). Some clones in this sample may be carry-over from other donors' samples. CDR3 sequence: CASSSLAGTEAFF. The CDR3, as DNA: TGCGCCAGCAGCTCCTTGGCGGGCACTGAAGCTTTCTTT.